This T cell receptor (beta chain) emerged from a study of blood T cell repertoires in COVID-19. Study information: The United States, Italy and Spain provided the acute and convalescent COVID-19 samples. PBMCs, B-cell-depleted T cells, or T cells were the source of the cDNA or gDNA that made up the material.

In the original analysis: Estimation of nucleated cell counts relied on the amplification of reference gene primers. The protocol was immunoSEQ multiplex PCR, while the TCRdb copy is restricted to in-frame clones and leaves out a portion. The V and J calls and clone size were taken over from that table, and D and trimming were inferred from the DNA. The sample holds approximately 390,000 clones, 90% seen once. Unmatched junction bases numbered 6, after V lost 0 bases and J lost 3 bases. Germline loops: CDR1 LGHNA, CDR2 YSLEER. The CDR3 contains 16 residues. This clonotype was obtained from a man younger than 30 with active or convalescent COVID-19. The sequencing input was peripheral blood. The genes are TRBV4-3 and TRBJ2-7; 9 nucleotides align to TRBD2. For the CDR3, the DNA is TGCGCCAGCAGCCAAGAGCGGGAGGGGGGGTACTACGAGCAGTACTTC. Residues: CASSQEREGGYYEQYF.